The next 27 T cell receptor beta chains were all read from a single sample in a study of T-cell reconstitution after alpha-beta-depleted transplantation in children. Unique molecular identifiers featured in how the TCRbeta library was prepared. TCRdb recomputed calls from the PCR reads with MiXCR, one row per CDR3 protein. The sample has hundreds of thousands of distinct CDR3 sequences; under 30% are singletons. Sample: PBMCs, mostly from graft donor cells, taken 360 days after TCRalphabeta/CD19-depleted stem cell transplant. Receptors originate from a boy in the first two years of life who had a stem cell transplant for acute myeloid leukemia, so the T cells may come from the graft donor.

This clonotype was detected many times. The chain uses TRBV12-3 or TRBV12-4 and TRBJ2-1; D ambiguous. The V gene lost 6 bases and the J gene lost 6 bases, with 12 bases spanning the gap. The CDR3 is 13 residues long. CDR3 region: CASSRRTFNEQFF. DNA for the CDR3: TGTGCCAGCAGCCGGAGAACGTTCAATGAGCAGTTCTTC.

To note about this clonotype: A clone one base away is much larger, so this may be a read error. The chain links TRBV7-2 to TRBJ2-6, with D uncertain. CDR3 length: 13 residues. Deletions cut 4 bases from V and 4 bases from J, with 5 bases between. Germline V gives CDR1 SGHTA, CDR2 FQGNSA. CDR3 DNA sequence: TGTGCCAGCAGCTCACAGGGGGCCAACGTCCTGACTTTC. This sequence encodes CASSSQGANVLTF. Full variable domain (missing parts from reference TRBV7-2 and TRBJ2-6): GAGVSQSPSNKVTEKGKDVELRCDPISGHTALYWYRQSLGQGLEFLIYFQGNSAPDKSGLPSDRFSAERTGGSVSTLTIQRTQQEDSAVYLCASSSQGANVLTFGAGSRLTVL.

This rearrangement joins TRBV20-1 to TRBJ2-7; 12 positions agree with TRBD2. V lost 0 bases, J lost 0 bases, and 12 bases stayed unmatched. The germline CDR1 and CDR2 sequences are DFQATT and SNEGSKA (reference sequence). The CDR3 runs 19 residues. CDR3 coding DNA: TGCAGTGCTAGAGATAGACTAGCGGGGGCCCTCCCGAGCTCCTACGAGCAGTACTTC. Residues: CSARDRLAGALPSSYEQYF.

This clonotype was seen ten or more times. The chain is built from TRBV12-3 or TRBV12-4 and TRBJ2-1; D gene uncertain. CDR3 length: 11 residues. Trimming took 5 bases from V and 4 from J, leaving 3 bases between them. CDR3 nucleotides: TGTGCCAGCAGTGTGTACAATGAGCAGTTCTTC. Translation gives CASSVYNEQFF.

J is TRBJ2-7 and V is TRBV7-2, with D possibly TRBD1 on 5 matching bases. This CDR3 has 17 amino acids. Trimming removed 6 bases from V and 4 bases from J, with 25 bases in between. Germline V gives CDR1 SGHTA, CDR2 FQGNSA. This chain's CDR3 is CASSPTQRQSTYYEQYF. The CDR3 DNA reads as TGTGCCAGCAGTCCTACTCAGAGACAGTCCACATATTACGAGCAGTACTTC.

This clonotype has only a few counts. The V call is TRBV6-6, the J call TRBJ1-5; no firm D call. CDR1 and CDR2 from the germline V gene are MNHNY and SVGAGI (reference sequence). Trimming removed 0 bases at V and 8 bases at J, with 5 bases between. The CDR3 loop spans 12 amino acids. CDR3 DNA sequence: TGTGCCAGCAGTTACTCTCGTGAGCCCCAGCATTTT. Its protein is CASSYSREPQHF.

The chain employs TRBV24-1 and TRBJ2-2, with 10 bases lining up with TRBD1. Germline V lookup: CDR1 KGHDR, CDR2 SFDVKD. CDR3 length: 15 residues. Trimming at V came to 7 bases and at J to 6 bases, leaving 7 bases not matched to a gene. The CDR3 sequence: CATRAGTGVAGELFF. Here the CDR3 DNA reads TGTGCCACCAGGGCCGGGACAGGGGTTGCCGGGGAGCTGTTTTTT.

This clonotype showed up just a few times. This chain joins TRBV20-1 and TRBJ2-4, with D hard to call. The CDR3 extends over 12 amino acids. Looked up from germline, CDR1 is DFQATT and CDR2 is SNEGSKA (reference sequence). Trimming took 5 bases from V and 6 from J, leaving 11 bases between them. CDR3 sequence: CSAPSERNIQYF. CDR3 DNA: TGCAGTGCTCCGAGTGAGAGAAACATTCAGTACTTC.

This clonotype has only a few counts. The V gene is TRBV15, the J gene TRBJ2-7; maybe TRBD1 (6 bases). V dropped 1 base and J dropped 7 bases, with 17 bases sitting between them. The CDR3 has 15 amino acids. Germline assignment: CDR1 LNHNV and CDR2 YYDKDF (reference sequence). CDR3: CATSRGLDRTYEQYF. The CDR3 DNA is TGTGCCACCAGCAGAGGGCTGGACAGAACTTATGAGCAGTACTTC.

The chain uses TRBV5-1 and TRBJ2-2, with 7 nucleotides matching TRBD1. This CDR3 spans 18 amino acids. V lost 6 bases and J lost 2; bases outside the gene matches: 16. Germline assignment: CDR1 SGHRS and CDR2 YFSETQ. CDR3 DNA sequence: TGCGCCAGCACCCCAGGGGGTTTTTTGCAGGCCAACACCGGGGAGCTGTTTTTT. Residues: CASTPGGFLQANTGELFF.

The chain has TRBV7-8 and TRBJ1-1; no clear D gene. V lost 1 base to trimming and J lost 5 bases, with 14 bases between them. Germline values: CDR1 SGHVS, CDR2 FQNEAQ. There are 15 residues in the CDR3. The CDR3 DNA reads TGTGCCAGCAGCTTAGTTATGTGGGGTAGTACTGAAGCTTTCTTT. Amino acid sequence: CASSLVMWGSTEAFF.

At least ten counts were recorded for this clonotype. The CDR3 region has the DNA TGCAGTGCTAGAGCTCACAGGGCCGGGGAGCTGTTTTTT. This gives the protein CSARAHRAGELFF. This chain links TRBV20-1 with TRBJ2-2, with a tentative D call TRBD1 (6 bases). The germline CDR1 and CDR2 sequences are DFQATT and SNEGSKA (reference sequence). The CDR3 contains 13 residues. Trimming took 1 base from V and 6 from J, leaving 9 bases between them.

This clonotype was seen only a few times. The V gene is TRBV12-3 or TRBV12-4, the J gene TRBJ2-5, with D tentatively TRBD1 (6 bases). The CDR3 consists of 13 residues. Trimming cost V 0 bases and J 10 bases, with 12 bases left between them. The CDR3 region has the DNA TGTGCCAGCAGTTTAGCGCCGGCCAGGGGCCAGTACTTC. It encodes CASSLAPARGQYF.

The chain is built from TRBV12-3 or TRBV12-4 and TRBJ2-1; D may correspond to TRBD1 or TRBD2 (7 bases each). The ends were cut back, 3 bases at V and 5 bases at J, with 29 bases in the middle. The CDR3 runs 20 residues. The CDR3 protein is CASSFRTGERGLRNHNEQFF. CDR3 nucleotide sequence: TGTGCCAGCAGTTTCAGAACAGGGGAGCGGGGCTTGAGAAACCACAATGAGCAGTTCTTC.

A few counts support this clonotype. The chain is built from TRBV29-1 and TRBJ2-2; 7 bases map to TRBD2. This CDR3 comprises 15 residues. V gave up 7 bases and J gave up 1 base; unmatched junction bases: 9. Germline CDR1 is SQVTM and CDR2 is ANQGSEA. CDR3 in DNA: TGCAGCGCCGCCTGGGGGGGGGTGAACACCGGGGAGCTGTTTTTT. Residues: CSAAWGGVNTGELFF.

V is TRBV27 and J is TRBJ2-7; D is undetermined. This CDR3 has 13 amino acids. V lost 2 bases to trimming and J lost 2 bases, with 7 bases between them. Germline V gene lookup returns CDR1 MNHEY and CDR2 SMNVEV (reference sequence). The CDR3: CASSLTEAYEQYF. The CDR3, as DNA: TGTGCCAGCAGTTTAACCGAAGCCTACGAGCAGTACTTC.

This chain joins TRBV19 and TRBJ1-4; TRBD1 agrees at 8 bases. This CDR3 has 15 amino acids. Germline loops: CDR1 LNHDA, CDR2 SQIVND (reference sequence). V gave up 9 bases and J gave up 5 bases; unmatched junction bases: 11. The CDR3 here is CASKDRVGANEKLFF. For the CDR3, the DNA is TGTGCCAGCAAGGACAGGGTCGGTGCCAATGAAAAACTGTTTTTT.

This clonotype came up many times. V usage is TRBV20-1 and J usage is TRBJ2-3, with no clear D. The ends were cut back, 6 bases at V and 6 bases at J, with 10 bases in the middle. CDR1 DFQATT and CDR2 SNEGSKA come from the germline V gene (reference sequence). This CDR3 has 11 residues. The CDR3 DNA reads TGCAGTGCCACCCTCCCGGATACGCAGTATTTT. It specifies CSATLPDTQYF.

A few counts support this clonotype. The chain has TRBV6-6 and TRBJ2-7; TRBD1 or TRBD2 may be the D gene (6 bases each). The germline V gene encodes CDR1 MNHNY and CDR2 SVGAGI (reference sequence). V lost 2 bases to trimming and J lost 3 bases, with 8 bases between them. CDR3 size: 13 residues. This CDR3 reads CASSYEGGYEQYV. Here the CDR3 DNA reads TGTGCCAGCAGTTACGAGGGGGGCTACGAGCAGTACGTC.

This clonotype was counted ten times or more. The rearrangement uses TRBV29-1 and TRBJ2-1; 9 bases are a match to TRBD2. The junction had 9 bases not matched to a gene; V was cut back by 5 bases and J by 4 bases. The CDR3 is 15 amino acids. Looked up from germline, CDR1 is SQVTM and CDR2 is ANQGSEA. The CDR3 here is CSVIVERGVYNEQFF. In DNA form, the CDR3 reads TGCAGCGTTATTGTGGAGCGGGGGGTTTACAATGAGCAGTTCTTC.

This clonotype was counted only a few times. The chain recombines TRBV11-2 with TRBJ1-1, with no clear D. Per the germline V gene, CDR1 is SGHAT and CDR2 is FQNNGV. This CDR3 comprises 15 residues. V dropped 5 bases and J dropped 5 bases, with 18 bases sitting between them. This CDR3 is CASSLADLGRTEAFF. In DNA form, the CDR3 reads TGTGCCAGCAGCCTAGCCGATCTTGGACGGACTGAAGCTTTCTTT.

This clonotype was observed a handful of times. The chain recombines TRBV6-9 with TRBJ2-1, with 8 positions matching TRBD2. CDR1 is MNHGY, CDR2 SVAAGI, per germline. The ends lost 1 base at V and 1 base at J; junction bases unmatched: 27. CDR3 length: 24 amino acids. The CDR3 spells CASSYFWPEGYESAGLASYNEQFF. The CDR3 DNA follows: TGTGCCAGCAGTTATTTCTGGCCGGAGGGGTATGAATCCGCTGGACTAGCTTCCTACAATGAGCAGTTCTTC.

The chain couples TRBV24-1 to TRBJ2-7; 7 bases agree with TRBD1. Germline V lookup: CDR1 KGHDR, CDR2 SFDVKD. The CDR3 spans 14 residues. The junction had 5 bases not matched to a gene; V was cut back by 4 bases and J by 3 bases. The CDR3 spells CATSDTDRYYEQYF. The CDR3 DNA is TGTGCCACCAGTGACACGGACAGGTACTACGAGCAGTACTTC.

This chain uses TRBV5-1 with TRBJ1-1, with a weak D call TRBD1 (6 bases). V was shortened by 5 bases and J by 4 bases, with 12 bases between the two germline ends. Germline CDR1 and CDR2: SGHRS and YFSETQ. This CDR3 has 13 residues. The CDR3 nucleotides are TGCGCCAGCAGACCGAACAGGGCCACTGAAGCTTTCTTT. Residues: CASRPNRATEAFF.

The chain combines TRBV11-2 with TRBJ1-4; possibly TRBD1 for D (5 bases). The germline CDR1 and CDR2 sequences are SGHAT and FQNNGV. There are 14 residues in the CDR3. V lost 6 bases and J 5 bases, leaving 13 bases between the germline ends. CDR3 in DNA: TGTGCCAGCAGTTATCGACAGAAGAATGAAAAACTGTTTTTT. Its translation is CASSYRQKNEKLFF.

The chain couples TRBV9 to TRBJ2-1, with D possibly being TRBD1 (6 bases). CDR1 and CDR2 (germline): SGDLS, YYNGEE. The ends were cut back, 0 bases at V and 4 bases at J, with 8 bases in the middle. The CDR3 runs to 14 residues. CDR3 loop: CASSVGDNYNEQFF. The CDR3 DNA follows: TGTGCCAGCAGCGTAGGGGACAATTACAATGAGCAGTTCTTC. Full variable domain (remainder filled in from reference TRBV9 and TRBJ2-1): DSGVTQTPKHLITATGQRVTLRCSPRSGDLSVYWYQQSLDQGLQFLIQYYNGEERAKGNILERFSAQQFPDLHSELNLSSLELGDSALYFCASSVGDNYNEQFFGPGTRLTVL.

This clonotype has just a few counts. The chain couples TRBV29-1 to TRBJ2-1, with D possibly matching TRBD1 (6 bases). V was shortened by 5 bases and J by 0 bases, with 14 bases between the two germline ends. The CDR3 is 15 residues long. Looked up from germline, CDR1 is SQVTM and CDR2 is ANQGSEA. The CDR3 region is CSVLGAIFSYNEQFF. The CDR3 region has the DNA TGCAGCGTTTTGGGGGCCATCTTCTCCTACAATGAGCAGTTCTTC.